What follows are 3 T cell receptor beta chains derived from one specimen sequenced in a study of T cell repertoires in cytomegalovirus infection. TCRdb reprocessed the reads via MiXCR and lists one record per CDR3 protein. This sample carries roughly 500,000 distinct CDR3 sequences, 10% to 12% of them seen once, and the ten largest clones take more than 8.5%. Sample: PBMCs. These TCRs come from a human donor in good health (CMV status not recorded). Some clones in this sample may be carry-over from other donors' samples.

This clonotype was seen many times. The V and J genes are TRBV12-3 or TRBV12-4 and TRBJ1-3, with D perhaps TRBD1 (5 bases). Trimming removed 5 bases at V and 0 bases at J, with 8 bases between. The CDR3 runs to 14 residues. As DNA, the CDR3 is TGTGCCAGCAGTCGGGACGTCTCTGGAAACACCATATATTTT. This translates into CASSRDVSGNTIYF.

This clonotype was found a few times. The chain links TRBV19 to TRBJ2-7, with a tentative D call TRBD1 (6 bases). Per the germline V gene, CDR1 is LNHDA and CDR2 is SQIVND (reference sequence). The CDR3 totals 13 residues. V was trimmed by 8 bases and J by 3 bases, leaving 14 bases between them. The CDR3 DNA reads as TGTGCCAGTTCCGGGACACAAGTCTACGAGCAGTACTTC. It is translated as CASSGTQVYEQYF.

There are a few counts of this clonotype. The chain employs TRBV6-5 and TRBJ1-1; D is undetermined. V was clipped by 7 bases and J by 0 bases, with 12 bases between them. The CDR3 has 14 residues. Per germline, CDR1 MNHEY and CDR2 SVGAGI. CDR3 nucleotide sequence: TGTGCCAGCACGCGAGCCGGGATGAACACTGAAGCTTTCTTT. This encodes CASTRAGMNTEAFF.